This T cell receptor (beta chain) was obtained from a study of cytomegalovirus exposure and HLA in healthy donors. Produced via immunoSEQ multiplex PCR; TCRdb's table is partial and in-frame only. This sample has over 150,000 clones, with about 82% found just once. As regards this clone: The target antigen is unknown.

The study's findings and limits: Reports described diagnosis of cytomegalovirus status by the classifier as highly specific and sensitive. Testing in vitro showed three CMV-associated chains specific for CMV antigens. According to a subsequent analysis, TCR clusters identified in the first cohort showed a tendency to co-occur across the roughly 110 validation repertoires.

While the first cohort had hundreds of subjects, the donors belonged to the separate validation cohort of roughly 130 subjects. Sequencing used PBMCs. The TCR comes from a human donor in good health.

The CDR3, as DNA: TGTGCCAGCAGCCGTCTTTTAAGGGGTAGCACAGATACGCAGTATTTT. It is translated as CASSRLLRGSTDTQYF. The rearrangement joins TRBV5-6 to TRBJ2-3; tentatively, D is TRBD1 (5 bases). The CDR3 has 16 amino acids. Germline CDR1 SGHDT, CDR2 YYEEEE. The ends were cut back, 4 bases at V and 0 bases at J, with 15 bases in the middle.